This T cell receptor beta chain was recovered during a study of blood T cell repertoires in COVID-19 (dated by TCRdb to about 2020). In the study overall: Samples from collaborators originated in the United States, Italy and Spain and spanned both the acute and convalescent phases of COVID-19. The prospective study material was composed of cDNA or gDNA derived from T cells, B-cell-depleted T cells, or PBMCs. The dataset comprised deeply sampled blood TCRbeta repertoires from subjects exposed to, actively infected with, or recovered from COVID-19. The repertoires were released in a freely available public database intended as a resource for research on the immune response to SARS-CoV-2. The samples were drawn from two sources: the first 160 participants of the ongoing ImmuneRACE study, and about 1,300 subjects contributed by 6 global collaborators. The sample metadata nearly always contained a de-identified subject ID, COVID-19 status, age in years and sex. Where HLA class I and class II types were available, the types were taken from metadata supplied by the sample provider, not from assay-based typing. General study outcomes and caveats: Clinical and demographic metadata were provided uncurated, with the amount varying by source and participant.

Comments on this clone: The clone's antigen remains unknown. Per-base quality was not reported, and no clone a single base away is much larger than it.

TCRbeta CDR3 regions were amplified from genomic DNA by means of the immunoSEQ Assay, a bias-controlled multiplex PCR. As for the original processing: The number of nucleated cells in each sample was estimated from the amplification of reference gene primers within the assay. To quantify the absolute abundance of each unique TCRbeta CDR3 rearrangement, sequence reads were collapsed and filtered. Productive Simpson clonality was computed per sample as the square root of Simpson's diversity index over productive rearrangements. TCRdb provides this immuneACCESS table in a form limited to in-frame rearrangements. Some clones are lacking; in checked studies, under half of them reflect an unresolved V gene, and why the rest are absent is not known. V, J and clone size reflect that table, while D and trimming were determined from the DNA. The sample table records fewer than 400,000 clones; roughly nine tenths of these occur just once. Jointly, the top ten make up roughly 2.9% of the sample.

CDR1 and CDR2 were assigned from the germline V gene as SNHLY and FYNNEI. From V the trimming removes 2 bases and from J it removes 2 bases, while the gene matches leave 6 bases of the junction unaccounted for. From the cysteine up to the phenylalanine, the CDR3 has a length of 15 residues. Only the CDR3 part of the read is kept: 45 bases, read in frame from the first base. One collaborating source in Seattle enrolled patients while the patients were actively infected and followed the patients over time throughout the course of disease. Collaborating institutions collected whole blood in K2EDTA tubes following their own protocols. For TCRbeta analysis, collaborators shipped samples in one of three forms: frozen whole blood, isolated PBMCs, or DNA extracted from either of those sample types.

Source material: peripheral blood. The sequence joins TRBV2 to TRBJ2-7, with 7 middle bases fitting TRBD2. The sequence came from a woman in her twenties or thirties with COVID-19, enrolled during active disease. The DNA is TGTGCCAGCAGTGAATCGGGAGGCCTCCCCTACGAGCAGTACTTC. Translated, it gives CASSESGGLPYEQYF.